Below are 8 T cell receptor beta chains sequenced from a single sample in a study of cytomegalovirus exposure and HLA in healthy donors (TCRdb year 2017). Library preparation employed the immunoSEQ multiplex PCR assay. For the multiplex PCR, a mixture combining 60 forward primers for TCR Vbeta segments and 13 reverse primers for TCR Jbeta segments was used. In TCRdb, the immuneACCESS table is reduced to in-frame sequences with V and J assigned. These tables do not hold every clone; where another copy was compared, an unresolved V gene accounts for under half, and the others remain unexplained. A total of 150,000 or so clones appear in this sample, 65% to 80% of them only once. Over 3% of the sample lies in the top ten. The sequenced material came from PBMCs. Receptors were obtained from a male donor in good health and CMV-seronegative.

The table lists this clone with a few counts. The chain uses TRBV9 and TRBJ2-7, with D perhaps TRBD2 (5 bases). CDR3 size: 14 residues. V was clipped by 4 bases and J by 3 bases, with 14 bases between them. CDR1 and CDR2 (germline): SGDLS, YYNGEE. The DNA for the CDR3 is TGTGCCAGCAGCCCAGGACTGGGGTTCTACGAGCAGTACTTC. Its protein product is CASSPGLGFYEQYF.

The rearrangement joins TRBV29-1 to TRBJ2-7; the match to TRBD1 covers 12 bases. V trimming: 3 bases; J trimming: 4 bases; junction bases outside the gene matches: 7. The CDR3 runs to 15 residues. Germline V gene sequence: CDR1 SQVTM, CDR2 ANQGSEA. CDR3 in amino acids: CSVDGTGGVGYEQYF. The CDR3 DNA sequence: TGCAGCGTTGACGGGACAGGGGGCGTAGGTTACGAGCAGTACTTC.

The CDR3 DNA reads TGTGCCACCAGCAGAGATCCTCCGGGACAAACGCCCACTGAAGCTTTCTTT. Its protein is CATSRDPPGQTPTEAFF. J is TRBJ1-1 and V is TRBV15; D is possibly TRBD1 (6 bases). Trimming shortened V by 0 bases and J by 4 bases, and 18 bases separated the two germline ends. The CDR3 covers 17 residues. Germline loops: CDR1 LNHNV, CDR2 YYDKDF (reference sequence). Full variable domain (remainder filled in from reference TRBV15 and TRBJ1-1): DAMVIQNPRYQVTQFGKPVTLSCSQTLNHNVMYWYQQKSSQAPKLLFHYYDKDFNNEADTPDNFQSRRPNTSFCFLDIRSPGLGDTAMYLCATSRDPPGQTPTEAFFGQGTRLTVV.

The rearrangement joins TRBV7-3 to TRBJ1-6; D may be TRBD1 (6 bases). Germline V gives CDR1 SGHTA, CDR2 FQGTGA. CDR3 length equals 15 residues. Trimming shortened V by 5 bases and J by 9 bases, and 17 bases separated the two germline ends. The CDR3 here is CASSLQGLGSSPLHF. The CDR3 DNA follows: TGTGCCAGCAGCCTACAGGGCCTGGGGAGTTCACCCCTCCACTTT.

The chain recombines TRBV10-3 with TRBJ2-5, with TRBD2 identical over 9 bases. J gave up 7 bases and V 8 bases, and 11 bases lay outside the gene matches. The CDR3 is made up of 14 amino acids. CDR1 ENHRY and CDR2 SYGVKD come from the germline V gene. The CDR3 reads CAIGSGGNPGTQYF. The DNA of the CDR3 is TGTGCCATCGGAAGCGGGGGGAACCCCGGGACCCAGTACTTC.

The genes are TRBV19 and TRBJ2-5; 10 nucleotides match TRBD2. With the DNA end fitting TRBJ2-7 better, the J assignment may be wrong. The V gene's germline CDR1 is LNHDA and CDR2 SQIVND (reference sequence). CDR3 length: 16 amino acids. In DNA form, the CDR3 reads TGTGCCAGTAGTATCCGAGGGTCTAGCGGGAGTTACGAGCAGTACTTC. Its translation: CASSIRGSSGSYEQYF.

The sample holds a few counts of this clone. The rearrangement links TRBV6-5 to TRBJ2-7, with TRBD1 identical over 8 bases. With V trimmed by 0 bases and J by 3 bases, 1 base remained unmatched. This CDR3 has 14 amino acids. Germline values: CDR1 MNHEY, CDR2 SVGAGI. The CDR3 nucleotides read TGTGCCAGCAGTTACTCGGGACAGGTCTACGAGCAGTACTTC. This sequence encodes CASSYSGQVYEQYF.

In this sample, this clone turned up a few times. The CDR3, as DNA: TGTGCCAGCAGCTTGGGGACTAGCTGGGAGACCCAGTACTTC. Its protein product is CASSLGTSWETQYF. The chain recombines TRBV7-8 with TRBJ2-5, with 9 bases matching TRBD2. The CDR3 runs 14 residues. Germline CDR1 is SGHVS and CDR2 is FQNEAQ. After removal of 3 bases from V and 5 bases from J, the junction contained 4 bases not matched to a gene.